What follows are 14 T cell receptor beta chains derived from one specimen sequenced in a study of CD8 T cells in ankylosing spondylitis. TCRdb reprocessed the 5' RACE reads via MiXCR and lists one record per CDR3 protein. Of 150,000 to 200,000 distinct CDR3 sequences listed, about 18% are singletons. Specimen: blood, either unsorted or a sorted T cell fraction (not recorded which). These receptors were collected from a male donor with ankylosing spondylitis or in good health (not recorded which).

The DNA for the CDR3 is TGTGCCAGCCGGGCAGTATGGGACGAGCAGTACTTC. Its translation is CASRAVWDEQYF. The genes are TRBV6-1 and TRBJ2-7; no clear D gene. The CDR3 has 12 residues. V gave up 8 bases and J gave up 5 bases, with 13 bases separating them. Germline lookup yields CDR1 MNHNS and CDR2 SASEGT.

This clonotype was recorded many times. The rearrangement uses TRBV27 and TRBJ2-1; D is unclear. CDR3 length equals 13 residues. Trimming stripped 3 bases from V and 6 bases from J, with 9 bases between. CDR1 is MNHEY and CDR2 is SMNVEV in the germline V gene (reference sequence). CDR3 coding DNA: TGTGCCAGCAGTTTTCGGGTCTCCAATGAGCAGTTCTTC. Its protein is CASSFRVSNEQFF.

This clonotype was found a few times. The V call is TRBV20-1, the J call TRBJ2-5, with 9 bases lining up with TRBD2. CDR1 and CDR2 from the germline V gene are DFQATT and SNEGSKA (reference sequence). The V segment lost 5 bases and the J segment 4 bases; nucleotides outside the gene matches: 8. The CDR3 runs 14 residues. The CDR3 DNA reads TGCAGTGCTTCACTAGCGGGCGGGAGAGAGACCCAGTACTTC. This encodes CSASLAGGRETQYF.

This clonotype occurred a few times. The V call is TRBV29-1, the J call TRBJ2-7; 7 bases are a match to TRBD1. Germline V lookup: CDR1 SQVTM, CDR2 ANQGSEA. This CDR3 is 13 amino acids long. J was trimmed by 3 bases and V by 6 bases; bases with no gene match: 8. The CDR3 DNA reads TGCAGCGTGGGAACAGGGGACATCTACGAGCAGTACTTC. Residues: CSVGTGDIYEQYF.

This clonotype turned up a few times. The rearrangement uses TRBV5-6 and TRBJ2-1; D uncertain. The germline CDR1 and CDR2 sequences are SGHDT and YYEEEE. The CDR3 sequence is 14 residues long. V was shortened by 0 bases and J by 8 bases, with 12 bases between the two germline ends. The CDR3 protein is CASSLVSLGDEQFF. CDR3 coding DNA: TGTGCCAGCAGCTTGGTGAGCTTAGGCGATGAGCAGTTCTTC.

Here the CDR3 reads CASSRDSFGQPQHF. In DNA form, the CDR3 reads TGTGCCAGCAGTAGGGACAGTTTTGGTCAGCCCCAGCATTTT. V gene TRBV28 combines with J gene TRBJ1-5; 7 bases align to TRBD1. V dropped 5 bases and J dropped 6; count of bases not matched to a gene: 7. Germline CDR1 and CDR2: MDHEN and SYDVKM. The CDR3 is 14 amino acids.

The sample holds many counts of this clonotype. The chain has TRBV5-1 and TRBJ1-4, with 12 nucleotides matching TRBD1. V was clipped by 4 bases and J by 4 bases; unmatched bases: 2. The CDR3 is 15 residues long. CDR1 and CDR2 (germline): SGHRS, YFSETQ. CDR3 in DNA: TGCGCCAGCAGCGGGACAGGGGGCGTTAATGAAAAACTGTTTTTT. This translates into CASSGTGGVNEKLFF.

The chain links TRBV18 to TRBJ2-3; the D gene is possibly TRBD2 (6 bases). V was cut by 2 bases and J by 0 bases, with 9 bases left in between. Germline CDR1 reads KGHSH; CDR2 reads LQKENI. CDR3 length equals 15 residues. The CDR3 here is CASSPRAGSTDTQYF. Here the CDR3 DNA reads TGTGCCAGCTCACCAAGGGCGGGAAGCACAGATACGCAGTATTTT.

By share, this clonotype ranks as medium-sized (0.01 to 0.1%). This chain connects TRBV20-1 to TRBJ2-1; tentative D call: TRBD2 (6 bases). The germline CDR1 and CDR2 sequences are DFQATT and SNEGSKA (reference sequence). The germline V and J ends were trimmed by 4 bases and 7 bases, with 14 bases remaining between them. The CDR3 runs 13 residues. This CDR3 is CSAKAGTQNEQFF. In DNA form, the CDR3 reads TGCAGTGCTAAAGCGGGCACTCAAAATGAGCAGTTCTTC.

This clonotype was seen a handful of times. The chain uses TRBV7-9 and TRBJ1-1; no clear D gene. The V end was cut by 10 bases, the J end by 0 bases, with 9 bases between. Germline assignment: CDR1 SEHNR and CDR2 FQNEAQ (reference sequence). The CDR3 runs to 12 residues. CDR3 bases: TGTGCCACCGGGAGGCTGAACACTGAAGCTTTCTTT. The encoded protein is CATGRLNTEAFF. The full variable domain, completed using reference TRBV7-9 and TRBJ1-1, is DTGVSQNPRHKITKRGQNVTFRCDPISEHNRLYWYRQTLGQGPEFLTYFQNEAQLEKSRLLSDRFSAERPKGSFSTLEIQRTEQGDSAMYLCATGRLNTEAFFGQGTRLTVV.

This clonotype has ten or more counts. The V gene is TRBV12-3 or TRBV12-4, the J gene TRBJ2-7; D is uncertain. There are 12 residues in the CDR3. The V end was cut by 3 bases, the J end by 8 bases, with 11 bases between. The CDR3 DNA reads TGTGCCAGCAGTTTGTCGAGCAGACAGCAGTACTTC. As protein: CASSLSSRQQYF.

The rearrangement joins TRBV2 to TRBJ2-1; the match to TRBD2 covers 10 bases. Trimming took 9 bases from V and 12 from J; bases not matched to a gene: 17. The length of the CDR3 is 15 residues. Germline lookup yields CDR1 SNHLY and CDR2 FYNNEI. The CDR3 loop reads CASESSGGFYNVQFF. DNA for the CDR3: TGTGCCAGTGAGTCTAGCGGGGGATTCTACAACGTGCAGTTCTTC.

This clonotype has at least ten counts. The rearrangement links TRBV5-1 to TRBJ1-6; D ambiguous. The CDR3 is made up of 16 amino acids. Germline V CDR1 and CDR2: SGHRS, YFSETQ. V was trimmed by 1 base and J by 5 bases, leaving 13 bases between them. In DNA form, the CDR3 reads TGCGCCAGCAGCTTGTCGGGTCTCCTGGATAATTCACCCCTCCACTTT. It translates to CASSLSGLLDNSPLHF.

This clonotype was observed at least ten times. This chain's CDR3 is CSVGYSVLGNEQFF. The CDR3 bases are TGCAGCGTTGGCTATAGTGTGTTAGGGAATGAGCAGTTCTTC. J is TRBJ2-1 and V is TRBV29-1; D gene uncertain. V was cut by 4 bases and J by 7 bases, with 17 bases left in between. Per germline, CDR1 SQVTM and CDR2 ANQGSEA. The CDR3 has 14 amino acids.